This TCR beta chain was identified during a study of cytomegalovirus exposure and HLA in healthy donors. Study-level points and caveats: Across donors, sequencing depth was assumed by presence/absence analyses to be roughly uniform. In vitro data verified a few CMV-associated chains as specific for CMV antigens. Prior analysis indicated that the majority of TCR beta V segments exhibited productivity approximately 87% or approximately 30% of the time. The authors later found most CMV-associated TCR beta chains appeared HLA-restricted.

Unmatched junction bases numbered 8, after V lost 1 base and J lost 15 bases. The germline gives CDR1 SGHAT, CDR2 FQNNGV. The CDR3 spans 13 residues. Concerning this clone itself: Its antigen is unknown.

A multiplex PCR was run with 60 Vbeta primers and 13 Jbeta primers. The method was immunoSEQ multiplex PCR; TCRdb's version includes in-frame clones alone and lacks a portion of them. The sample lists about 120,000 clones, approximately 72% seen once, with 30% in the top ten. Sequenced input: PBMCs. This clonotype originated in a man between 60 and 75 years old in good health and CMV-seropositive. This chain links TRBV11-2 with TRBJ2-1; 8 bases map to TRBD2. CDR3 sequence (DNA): TGTGCCAGCAGCTTAGGAAAAAGCGGGAGCCTGTTCTTC. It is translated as CASSLGKSGSLFF.